The clone carrying this TCR beta chain was seen a few times. This specimen comes from a study of cytomegalovirus exposure and HLA in healthy donors. 60 Vbeta and 13 Jbeta primers were used in PCR. Clones were read by immunoSEQ multiplex PCR, and TCRdb kept only the in-frame ones, dropping some. The sample carries fewer than 250,000 clones, more than 65% recorded once. The sample consisted of PBMCs. This clonotype was sampled from a woman aged 30 to 39 in good health and CMV-seronegative.

CDR3 sequence: CASSLSSQGYEQYF. The CDR3 DNA reads as TGTGCCAGCAGCTTGAGTTCACAGGGCTACGAGCAGTACTTC. The rearrangement uses TRBV7-6 and TRBJ2-7; D may be TRBD1 (6 bases). The V end was cut by 3 bases, the J end by 3 bases, with 12 bases between. Germline lookup yields CDR1 SGHVS and CDR2 FNYEAQ. This CDR3 has 14 residues. The full variable domain, rest sourced from reference TRBV7-6 and TRBJ2-7, is GAGVSQSPRYKVTKRGQDVALRCDPISGHVSLYWYRQALGQGPEFLTYFNYEAQQDKSGLPNDRFSAERPEGSISTLTIQRTEQRDSAMYRCASSLSSQGYEQYFGPGTRLTVT.